This TCR beta chain was obtained from a study of blood T cell repertoires in COVID-19. Authors' analysis steps: Reference gene primer amplification in the assay estimated nucleated cell counts. TCRdb keeps only in-frame clones here, not all; method: immunoSEQ multiplex PCR. V, J and clone size reflect that table, while D and trimming were determined from the DNA. The sample carries almost 250,000 clones, around nine tenths recorded once. Symptom resolution, clearance, or two negative PCRs marked donors in Cohort 3 as recovered. This clone appeared once. There are 14 residues in the CDR3. CDR1 is SQVTM, CDR2 ANQGSEA, per germline. V was clipped by 3 bases and J by 4 bases, with 15 bases between them.

The sequence was collected from a woman younger than 45 who had recovered from COVID-19. Specimen: PBMCs or T cells enriched from blood (not recorded which). The chain combines TRBV29-1 with TRBJ1-2, with D unclear. In nucleotides, the CDR3 is TGCAGCGTTGAGGTGGACTCTGGTGTCTATGGCTACACCTTC. This gives the protein CSVEVDSGVYGYTF.